The 11 T cell receptor beta chains below all came from one sample that was sequenced in a study of chemoradiotherapy in HPV16-positive cancers. Sequencing was performed with immunoSEQ multiplex PCR; in TCRdb, only in-frame clones are kept and a portion is missing. Here the sample spans around 2,000 clones, 90% being singletons. Specimen: tumor tissue, collected from a patient who underwent chemoradiotherapy. The source of these receptors is a human donor with HPV-associated anogenital cancer.

The chain combines TRBV29-1 with TRBJ2-7; the D is unclear. Germline values: CDR1 SQVTM, CDR2 ANQGSEA. V gave up 5 bases and J gave up 5 bases, with 10 bases separating them. The CDR3 extends over 11 amino acids. DNA of the CDR3: TGCAGCGTTCTGAGAAGAGACGAGCAGTACTTC. As protein: CSVLRRDEQYF.

This chain links TRBV7-6 with TRBJ2-5; no clear D. Germline V gene sequence: CDR1 SGHVS, CDR2 FNYEAQ. The CDR3 consists of 14 residues. The V and J ends lost 4 bases and 5 bases respectively, with 14 bases between them. The CDR3: CASSSEGMAETQYF. The CDR3 DNA is TGTGCCAGCAGCTCCGAAGGCATGGCTGAGACCCAGTACTTC.

The gene calls are TRBV5-4 and TRBJ1-2; D unresolved. This CDR3 comprises 13 residues. V lost 3 bases to trimming and J lost 7 bases, with 13 bases between them. Per the germline V gene, CDR1 is SGHNT and CDR2 is YYREEE (reference sequence). The CDR3 DNA is TGTGCCAGCAGCTATTGGACCGTCGGTGGCTACACCTTC. Its translation is CASSYWTVGGYTF.

This chain connects TRBV7-8 to TRBJ1-5; TRBD1 matches 7 bases. This CDR3 region has 15 residues. V dropped 1 base and J dropped 7; count of bases not matched to a gene: 7. Looked up from germline, CDR1 is SGHVS and CDR2 is FQNEAQ. Here the CDR3 reads CASSLGRQGGQPQHF. The CDR3 region has the DNA TGTGCCAGCAGCTTAGGTAGACAGGGTGGGCAGCCCCAGCATTTT.

This CDR3 reads CASSPSSTGNYGYTF. DNA for the CDR3: TGCGCCAGCAGCCCGTCCTCGACTGGCAACTATGGCTACACCTTC. This chain uses TRBV4-1 with TRBJ1-2; no clear D. V was trimmed by 4 bases and J by 2 bases, leaving 14 bases between them. The CDR3 extends over 15 amino acids. The germline gives CDR1 MGHRA, CDR2 YSYEKL.

The V and J genes are TRBV7-2 and TRBJ2-5, with 10 bases aligning to TRBD1. Germline V gene sequence: CDR1 SGHTA, CDR2 FQGNSA. V was pared by 1 base and J by 4 bases, with 6 bases of the junction left unmatched. The CDR3 covers 16 residues. The CDR3 protein is CASSLETGGLGETQYF. CDR3 bases: TGTGCCAGCAGCTTAGAGACAGGGGGCCTAGGAGAGACCCAGTACTTC.

The CDR3 spells CASSLRLDASDTQYF. DNA for the CDR3: TGTGCCAGCAGTCTTAGACTAGACGCGTCAGATACGCAGTATTTT. V and J are TRBV6-5 and TRBJ2-3; tentatively, D is TRBD2 (6 bases). CDR1 and CDR2 from the germline V gene are MNHEY and SVGAGI. This CDR3 region has 15 residues. V lost 5 bases and J lost 4, with 16 bases in between.

The V and J genes are TRBV7-6 and TRBJ2-3; TRBD2 is a possible D gene (7 bases). With 5 bases removed from V and 6 bases from J, the gap between germline ends came to 18 bases. The CDR3 has 15 amino acids. Germline lookup yields CDR1 SGHVS and CDR2 FNYEAQ. The CDR3, as DNA: TGTGCCAGCAGCGACGGGGGGCAGTTTACCGATACGCAGTATTTT. It yields the protein CASSDGGQFTDTQYF. Using reference TRBV7-6 and TRBJ2-3 for the parts outside the CDR3, the full variable domain is GAGVSQSPRYKVTKRGQDVALRCDPISGHVSLYWYRQALGQGPEFLTYFNYEAQQDKSGLPNDRFSAERPEGSISTLTIQRTEQRDSAMYRCASSDGGQFTDTQYFGPGTRLTVL.

The rearrangement joins TRBV4-3 to TRBJ2-1, with D possibly called TRBD1 or TRBD2 (5 bases each). V was cut by 0 bases and J by 5 bases, with 11 bases left in between. The V gene's germline CDR1 is LGHNA and CDR2 YSLEER. The CDR3 has 15 amino acids. CDR3 loop: CASSQDGTFNNEQFF. CDR3 sequence (DNA): TGCGCCAGCAGCCAAGACGGGACCTTTAACAATGAGCAGTTCTTC.

The gene calls are TRBV30 and TRBJ1-3; 7 positions agree with TRBD1. V lost 1 base to trimming and J lost 9 bases; unmatched junction nucleotides: 9. CDR1 and CDR2 (germline): GTSNPN, SVGIG (reference sequence). The CDR3 is made up of 14 amino acids. CDR3 nucleotide sequence: TGTGCCTGGAGTGATGACAGGGTGGGTGCCACCATATATTTT. Its protein is CAWSDDRVGATIYF.

This chain links TRBV2 with TRBJ2-3; 15 bases match TRBD2. V was pared by 8 bases and J by 10 bases, with 13 bases of the junction left unmatched. This CDR3 is built from 16 residues. The V gene's germline CDR1 is SNHLY and CDR2 FYNNEI. CDR3 loop: CASSMVGLAGGGAQYF. The DNA for the CDR3 is TGTGCCAGCTCAATGGTGGGACTAGCGGGGGGTGGGGCGCAGTATTTT.